The source of this T cell receptor (beta chain) is a study of blood T cell repertoires in COVID-19. Study in general: Spain, Italy and the United States supplied samples that represented acute and convalescent COVID-19.

The assay was immunoSEQ multiplex PCR, and TCRdb's table has in-frame clones only and misses some. The table has around 7,700 clones, around 90% seen once. The TCR comes from a woman aged 45-65 years with active or convalescent COVID-19. Sequenced: peripheral blood.

The CDR3 reads CASSRTGRQGVTGELFF. The CDR3 bases are TGTGCCAGCAGCCGCACAGGGAGACAGGGGGTCACCGGGGAGCTGTTTTTT. The V and J genes are TRBV9 and TRBJ2-2; 9 bases align to TRBD1. There are 17 residues in the CDR3. With V trimmed by 4 bases and J by 4 bases, 11 bases remained unmatched. Germline V gene sequence: CDR1 SGDLS, CDR2 YYNGEE. The full variable domain, with the rest looked up from reference TRBV9 and TRBJ2-2, is DSGVTQTPKHLITATGQRVTLRCSPRSGDLSVYWYQQSLDQGLQFLIQYYNGEERAKGNILERFSAQQFPDLHSELNLSSLELGDSALYFCASSRTGRQGVTGELFFGEGSRLTVL.